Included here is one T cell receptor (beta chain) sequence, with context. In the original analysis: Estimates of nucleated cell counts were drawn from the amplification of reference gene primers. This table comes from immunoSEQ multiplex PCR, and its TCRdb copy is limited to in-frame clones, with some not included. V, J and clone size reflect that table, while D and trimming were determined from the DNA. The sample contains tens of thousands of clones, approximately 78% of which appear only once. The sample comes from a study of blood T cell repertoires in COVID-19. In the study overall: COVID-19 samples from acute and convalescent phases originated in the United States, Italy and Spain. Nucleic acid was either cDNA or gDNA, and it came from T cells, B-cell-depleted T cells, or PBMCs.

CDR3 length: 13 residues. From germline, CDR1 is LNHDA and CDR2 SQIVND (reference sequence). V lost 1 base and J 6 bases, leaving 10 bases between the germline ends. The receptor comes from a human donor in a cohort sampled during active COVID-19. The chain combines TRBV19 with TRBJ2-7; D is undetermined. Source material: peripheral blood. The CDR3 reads CASSIGAAGEQYF. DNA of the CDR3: TGTGCCAGTAGTATAGGGGCAGCCGGCGAGCAGTACTTC.